One sample yielded the 25 T cell receptor beta chains listed below, sequenced in a study of brain T cells in children with intractable seizures. Only in-frame clones appear in the TCRdb table, and some are missing; sequencing was by immunoSEQ multiplex PCR. The sample has tens of thousands of clones, more than 85% seen once; the top ten hold around 1.4%. Here the sequenced sample was peripheral blood, taken at surgery. These receptors all come from a boy in the first two years of life with tuberous sclerosis and intractable seizures.

The chain couples TRBV6-1 to TRBJ1-6; 8 bases map to TRBD1. The CDR3 is 15 residues long. V gave up 1 base and J gave up 10 bases; unmatched junction bases: 6. CDR1 MNHNS and CDR2 SASEGT come from the germline V gene. CDR3 loop: CASSEGTGIGSPLHF. The CDR3 region has the DNA TGTGCCAGCAGTGAAGGGACAGGGATCGGATCACCCCTCCACTTT.

V is TRBV28 and J is TRBJ1-4, with 9 nucleotides matching TRBD1. V gave up 3 bases and J gave up 3 bases; unmatched junction bases: 14. The length of the CDR3 is 19 residues. Germline V gene data show CDR1 as MDHEN and CDR2 as SYDVKM. This CDR3 reads CASSFVGQGLVGANEKLFF. The DNA of the CDR3 is TGTGCCAGCAGTTTCGTGGGACAGGGTTTAGTGGGAGCTAATGAAAAACTGTTTTTT.

This chain uses TRBV7-2 with TRBJ2-2; TRBD2 is a possible D gene (5 bases). With 4 bases removed from V and 0 bases from J, the gap between germline ends came to 9 bases. The CDR3 consists of 15 residues. Germline V gene sequence: CDR1 SGHTA, CDR2 FQGNSA. The CDR3 bases are TGTGCCAGCAGCTCGGGGAATTCGAACACCGGGGAGCTGTTTTTT. It specifies CASSSGNSNTGELFF.

The chain links TRBV19 to TRBJ2-7; possibly TRBD2 for D (5 bases). V lost 7 bases to trimming and J lost 2 bases, with 9 bases between them. In germline, CDR1 is LNHDA, CDR2 SQIVND (reference sequence). The CDR3 contains 12 residues. The CDR3 sequence: CASTGDTYEQYF. CDR3 DNA: TGTGCCAGTACCGGGGATACCTACGAGCAGTACTTC.

The chain uses TRBV3-1 (or the pseudogene TRBV3-2) and TRBJ1-2, with 8 bases fitting TRBD1. V shed 4 bases, J shed 6 bases, and the junction held 13 bases outside the gene matches. The CDR3 spans 16 residues. Germline V lookup: CDR1 LGHDT, CDR2 YNNKEL (reference sequence). Written as DNA, the CDR3 is TGTGCCAGCAGCCCGCTATCCGGACAGGGAGCGGATGGCTACACCTTC. Translating gives CASSPLSGQGADGYTF.

V usage is TRBV2 and J usage is TRBJ2-3; D possibly corresponds to TRBD2 (5 bases). Between the trimmed V and J ends, which lost 3 bases and 6 bases, there was a span of 7 bases. The CDR3 covers 12 residues. Germline CDR1 and CDR2: SNHLY and FYNNEI. CDR3 loop: CASSDERDTQYF. The CDR3 coding sequence is TGTGCCAGCAGTGACGAGCGGGATACGCAGTATTTT.

This clone came up once. J is TRBJ1-3 and V is TRBV9; D gene unclear. Germline loops: CDR1 SGDLS, CDR2 YYNGEE. With 4 bases removed from V and 0 bases from J, the gap between germline ends came to 8 bases. The length of the CDR3 is 14 residues. The CDR3 DNA sequence: TGTGCCAGCAGCTTCCGGGACTCTGGAAACACCATATATTTT. Its translation: CASSFRDSGNTIYF.

This clone was seen only once. The chain has TRBV12-3 or TRBV12-4 and TRBJ1-1; tentatively, D is TRBD1 (6 bases). This CDR3 is 12 amino acids long. V dropped 7 bases and J dropped 4 bases, with 10 bases sitting between them. The CDR3 sequence: CASKGGATEAFF. The CDR3 DNA reads TGTGCCAGCAAAGGGGGGGCCACTGAAGCTTTCTTT.

The chain combines TRBV9 with TRBJ2-3; 13 bases match TRBD2. Germline lookup yields CDR1 SGDLS and CDR2 YYNGEE. The V and J ends lost 4 bases and 2 bases, in that order; junction bases with no gene match: 4. The CDR3 sequence is 16 residues long. CDR3 in DNA: TGTGCCAGCAGCACGGGACTAGCGGGATTCACAGATACGCAGTATTTT. Its protein product is CASSTGLAGFTDTQYF.

The chain uses TRBV4-2 and TRBJ1-3; D is possibly TRBD1 (5 bases). The V end lost 0 bases, the J end lost 2 bases, and 11 bases lay between the germline ends. The CDR3 totals 16 residues. Germline assignment: CDR1 LGHNA and CDR2 YNFKEQ. The CDR3 sequence is CASSQDLIRAGNTIYF. As DNA, the CDR3 is TGTGCCAGCAGCCAAGATCTCATCAGGGCTGGAAACACCATATATTTT.

J is TRBJ2-2 and V is TRBV12-1; the table's D call of TRBD1 was not tested on the DNA. TRBV12-1 is classified as a pseudogene. The CDR3 totals 15 residues. The DNA for the CDR3 is TGTGCCAGCAGCACACGGGGACAGAGGACCGGGGAGCTGTTTTTT. The encoded protein is CASSTRGQRTGELFF.

This clone was detected only once. The gene calls are TRBV4-1 and TRBJ1-1; D not certain. V dropped 4 bases and J dropped 1 base, with 10 bases sitting between them. Germline CDR1 MGHRA, CDR2 YSYEKL. The CDR3 covers 14 residues. CDR3 sequence: CASSPLGGNTEAFF. CDR3 in DNA: TGCGCCAGCAGCCCCCTGGGAGGGAACACTGAAGCTTTCTTT.

The chain joins TRBV3-1 (or the pseudogene TRBV3-2) to TRBJ2-3; 8 bases line up with TRBD2. Germline loops: CDR1 LGHDT, CDR2 YNNKEL (reference sequence). The CDR3 has 15 amino acids. The J segment lost 12 bases and the V segment lost 4 bases, leaving 15 bases of the junction unmatched. CDR3 residues: CASSPLVTGTSFQYF. The CDR3 nucleotides are TGTGCCAGCAGCCCACTGGTCACCGGGACTAGTTTTCAGTATTTT.

This clone was seen just once. The chain couples TRBV6-5 to TRBJ2-7; D gene unclear. The CDR3 sequence is 14 residues long. The V end lost 5 bases, the J end lost 3 bases, and 14 bases lay between the germline ends. Germline-derived CDR1 and CDR2 are MNHEY and SVGAGI. CDR3 nucleotide sequence: TGTGCCAGCAGTCCGGCCGGCTATGGCTACGAGCAGTACTTC. Encoded protein: CASSPAGYGYEQYF.

The rearrangement links TRBV5-1 to TRBJ2-3; weak D call: TRBD2 (6 bases). V was clipped by 1 base and J by 0 bases, with 18 bases between them. The length of the CDR3 is 18 residues. Looked up from germline, CDR1 is SGHRS and CDR2 is YFSETQ. CDR3 DNA sequence: TGCGCCAGCAGCTTGATGCCTAATGGGAGGAGGAGCACAGATACGCAGTATTTT. This translates into CASSLMPNGRRSTDTQYF.

The V call is TRBV14, the J call TRBJ2-2; tentative D call: TRBD2 (8 bases). V was cut by 0 bases and J by 1 base, with 18 bases left in between. The CDR3 runs 19 residues. Germline assignment: CDR1 SGHDN and CDR2 FVKESK. CDR3 nucleotide sequence: TGTGCCAGCAGCCAAGATGGGACAGCGGGAGAGGGGAACACCGGGGAGCTGTTTTTT. This encodes CASSQDGTAGEGNTGELFF.

This chain uses TRBV15 with TRBJ2-7, with 12 bases identical to TRBD2. CDR1 and CDR2 (germline): LNHNV, YYDKDF (reference sequence). This CDR3 is built from 20 residues. Losses at the gene ends were 1 base for V and 0 bases for J; bases not matched to a gene: 13. In DNA, the CDR3 is TGTGCCACCAGCAGAGCACCACTAGCGGGAGGACGGGGGAGCTCCTACGAGCAGTACTTC. Residues: CATSRAPLAGGRGSSYEQYF.

V and J are TRBV11-2 and TRBJ2-7; TRBD2 matches 11 bases. CDR1 and CDR2 (germline): SGHAT, FQNNGV. V lost 4 bases, J lost 5 bases, and 4 bases stayed unmatched. The CDR3 is made up of 14 amino acids. CDR3: CASSSRLAGNEQYF. The DNA of the CDR3 is TGTGCCAGCAGCTCAAGACTAGCGGGGAACGAGCAGTACTTC.

A single count supports this clone. The chain combines TRBV6-1 with TRBJ2-2, with 10 bases identical to TRBD1. Germline-derived CDR1 and CDR2 are MNHNS and SASEGT. V gave up 2 bases and J gave up 5 bases; unmatched junction bases: 5. The CDR3 sequence is 16 residues long. CDR3 region: CASSEFPGQGTGELFF. DNA of the CDR3: TGTGCCAGCAGTGAATTTCCGGGACAGGGGACCGGGGAGCTGTTTTTT.

The V and J genes are TRBV6-5 and TRBJ2-7; D uncertain. The germline CDR1 and CDR2 sequences are MNHEY and SVGAGI. The CDR3 is 15 residues long. The V gene lost 6 bases and the J gene lost 0 bases, with 15 bases spanning the gap. The chain's CDR3 is CASSLNPSPSYEQYF. DNA for the CDR3: TGTGCCAGCAGCCTGAACCCTTCTCCCTCCTACGAGCAGTACTTC.

The chain couples TRBV6-4 to TRBJ1-6; the D is unclear. Trimming stripped 5 bases from V and 7 bases from J, with 6 bases between. CDR1 MRHNA and CDR2 SNTAGT come from the germline V gene. The CDR3 runs 12 residues. CDR3 amino acids: CASSTDNSPLHF. As DNA, the CDR3 is TGTGCCAGCAGTACAGACAATTCACCCCTCCACTTT.

The chain is built from TRBV9 and TRBJ2-7, with TRBD2 identical over 14 bases. The CDR3 is 18 residues long. Germline V gene data show CDR1 as SGDLS and CDR2 as YYNGEE. Trimming removed 0 bases from V and 2 bases from J; junction bases left unmatched: 7. CDR3 sequence reads: CASSVAPGLAGAAYEQYF. CDR3 coding DNA: TGTGCCAGCAGCGTAGCTCCGGGACTAGCGGGGGCTGCCTACGAGCAGTACTTC. The full variable domain, rest sourced from reference TRBV9 and TRBJ2-7, is DSGVTQTPKHLITATGQRVTLRCSPRSGDLSVYWYQQSLDQGLQFLIQYYNGEERAKGNILERFSAQQFPDLHSELNLSSLELGDSALYFCASSVAPGLAGAAYEQYFGPGTRLTVT.

The chain combines TRBV3-1 (or the pseudogene TRBV3-2) with TRBJ1-3, with D perhaps TRBD1 (5 bases). There are 14 residues in the CDR3. Deletions cut 2 bases from V and 2 bases from J, with 7 bases between. From germline, CDR1 is LGHDT and CDR2 YNNKEL (reference sequence). The CDR3 spells CASSQQGAGNTIYF. In DNA, the CDR3 is TGTGCCAGCAGCCAACAGGGCGCTGGAAACACCATATATTTT.

CDR3 bases: TGTGCCAGCAGCTCCGACCGGAGGGGCGGTGGCTACACCTTC. Translation: CASSSDRRGGGYTF. V gene TRBV11-1 combines with J gene TRBJ1-2; D is possibly TRBD1 (5 bases). The CDR3 is 14 amino acids. Per the germline V gene, CDR1 is SGHAT and CDR2 is FQDESV (reference sequence). V lost 4 bases and J lost 7, with 16 bases in between.

This clone was recorded only once. The chain recombines TRBV4-1 with TRBJ2-6; TRBD1 is a possible D gene (6 bases). Trimming removed 1 base at V and 0 bases at J, with 13 bases between. The CDR3 has 18 residues. CDR1 is MGHRA, CDR2 YSYEKL, per germline. CDR3 bases: TGCGCCAGCAGCCAAGCCGGGACATTCATCTCTGGGGCCAACGTCCTGACTTTC. Encoded protein: CASSQAGTFISGANVLTF.